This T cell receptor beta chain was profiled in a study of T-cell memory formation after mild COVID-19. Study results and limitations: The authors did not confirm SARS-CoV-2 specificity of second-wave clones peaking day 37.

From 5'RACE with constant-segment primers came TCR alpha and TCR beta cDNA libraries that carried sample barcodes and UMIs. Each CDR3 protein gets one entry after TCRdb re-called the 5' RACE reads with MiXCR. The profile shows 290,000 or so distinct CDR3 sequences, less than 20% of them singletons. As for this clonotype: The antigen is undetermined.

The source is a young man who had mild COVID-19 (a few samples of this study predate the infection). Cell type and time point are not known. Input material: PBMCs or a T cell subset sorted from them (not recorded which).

The CDR3, as DNA: TGTGCCAGCAGCTTAGCGGTTGCCCCGGGCGAGACCCAGTACTTC. This gives the protein CASSLAVAPGETQYF. The rearrangement uses TRBV7-2 and TRBJ2-5; no reliable D call. The CDR3 consists of 15 residues. Trimming shortened V by 0 bases and J by 5 bases, and 13 bases separated the two germline ends. Germline V lookup: CDR1 SGHTA, CDR2 FQGNSA.